This TCR beta chain appears in the sequencing data of a study of early T cells in non-severe SARS-CoV-2 infection. Study-wide background: Chains from this unsorted whole-blood bulk RNA could not be paired.

Individual cDNA molecules were tagged with unique molecular identifiers. TCRdb passed the 5' RACE reads through MiXCR, listing each CDR3 protein once. The sample consists of around 47,000 distinct CDR3 sequences, around 10% of them appearing once. Study-level points and caveats: In VDJdb matching, anti-spike CD8 responses were favored while private and CD4 specificities went missing.

Germline CDR1 reads MNHEY; CDR2 reads SVGAGI. The CDR3 is made up of 14 amino acids. This clonotype occurred a few times. What it binds is unknown. At one end, the junction sequence differs from germline, possibly due to a read error. The receptor was isolated from an adult who was a healthcare worker with PCR-confirmed SARS-CoV-2 infection or an uninfected control (not recorded which). The chain employs TRBV6-5 and TRBJ2-7; no reliable D call. Sequencing was done on a sample of whole blood. The CDR3: CASSNSLDGYEQYF. The CDR3 nucleotides are TGTGCCAGCAGTAACTCCCTTGACGGGTACGAGCAGTACTTC.